The rows below give T cell receptor beta chains drawn from one sample of a study of CD8 T cells in Susac syndrome. Each CDR3 protein is one row after TCRdb ran MiXCR on the immunoSEQ multiplex PCR reads. Of roughly 150,000 distinct CDR3 sequences listed, around 95% are singletons. Material for sequencing was CD4+ T cells from PBMCs. Every receptor here comes from a human donor with Susac syndrome. Both conserved end residues are part of each CDR3. A D gene is named only where the DNA matches it firmly. Clone size is given for some rows only: seen once, a few or many times, or a class if the clone is expanded.

clone_size d_call j_call v_call cdr3_aa cdr3_nt
NA NA TRBJ2-5 TRBV5-1 CASSKGDTETQYF TGCGCCAGCAGCAAAGGGGATACGGAGACCCAGTACTTC
NA TRBD1 TRBJ2-2 TRBV7-2 CASRAGTGVTGELFF TGTGCCAGCAGGGCCGGGACAGGGGTAACCGGGGAGCTGTTTTTT
NA NA TRBJ1-5 TRBV18 CASSPTLDQPQHF TGTGCCAGCTCTCCCACCCTCGATCAGCCCCAGCATTTT
NA NA TRBJ1-3 TRBV11-2 CASSYSGNTIYF TGTGCCAGCAGTTACTCCGGAAACACCATATATTTT
NA NA TRBJ2-1 TRBV4-1 CASSQVQPSNEQFF TGCGCCAGCAGCCAAGTACAGCCGTCCAATGAGCAGTTCTTC
once TRBD2 TRBJ2-3 TRBV29-1 CSVEVLAVSTDTQYF TGCAGCGTTGAGGTTCTAGCGGTCAGCACAGATACGCAGTATTTT
NA NA TRBJ2-3 TRBV9 CASSVGGSDTQYF TGTGCCAGCAGCGTAGGTGGATCAGATACGCAGTATTTT
NA TRBD2 TRBJ2-2 TRBV5-4 CASSLSGSTGELFF TGTGCCAGCAGCTTAAGCGGGAGCACCGGGGAGCTGTTTTTT
NA TRBD1 TRBJ1-5 TRBV28 CASSLGQTLTQPQHF TGTGCCAGCAGTCTGGGACAGACCTTGACTCAGCCCCAGCATTTT
NA TRBD1 TRBJ2-5 TRBV24-1 CATSDPTGRLETQYF TGTGCCACCAGTGATCCGACAGGGAGATTGGAGACCCAGTACTTC
NA NA TRBJ1-2 TRBV7-2 CASGTFKGLGGEGYTF TGTGCCAGCGGCACCTTTAAAGGATTAGGTGGAGAAGGCTACACCTTC
NA TRBD1 TRBJ2-1 TRBV28 CASSTRQGHEQFF TGTGCCAGCAGTACAAGACAGGGCCATGAGCAGTTCTTC
NA NA TRBJ1-1 TRBV13 CASSDEGHVELNTEAFF TGTGCCAGCAGCGACGAAGGGCACGTAGAGTTGAACACTGAAGCTTTCTTT
NA NA TRBJ2-1 TRBV28 CASSPMMGNEQFF TGTGCCAGCAGCCCCATGATGGGCAATGAGCAGTTCTTC
NA NA TRBJ2-7 TRBV7-2 CASSLGGLYEQYF TGTGCCAGCAGCTTAGGGGGCCTCTACGAGCAGTACTTC
NA NA TRBJ1-1 TRBV18 CASSRTVETEAFF TGTGCCAGCTCTCGTACGGTGGAGACTGAAGCTTTCTTT
NA NA TRBJ1-2 TRBV4-1 CASSQDSRRYGYTF TGCGCCAGCAGCCAAGATTCCCGTAGATATGGCTACACCTTC
NA NA TRBJ2-5 TRBV24-1 CATSAPTTGPQETQYF TGTGCCACCAGTGCCCCAACCACAGGCCCTCAAGAGACCCAGTACTTC
once NA TRBJ1-5 TRBV3-1 CASSQVPGGNQPQHF TGTGCCAGCAGCCAAGTCCCGGGAGGCAATCAGCCCCAGCATTTT
NA NA TRBJ2-5 TRBV19 CASSISRRETQYF TGTGCCAGTAGTATAAGCAGGCGGGAGACCCAGTACTTC
NA NA TRBJ2-3 TRBV24-1 CATSGRLGDTQYF TGTGCCACCAGTGGACGGTTGGGGGATACGCAGTATTTT
NA TRBD2 TRBJ2-3 TRBV11-2 CASSFSSGGLRDTQYF TGTGCCAGCAGCTTTTCAAGCGGGGGCCTTCGGGATACGCAGTATTTT
once NA TRBJ1-1 TRBV20-1 CSAWVSGSNTEAFF TGCAGTGCTTGGGTGTCAGGCTCGAACACTGAAGCTTTCTTT
NA TRBD1 TRBJ1-3 TRBV4-1 CASSRTRDSGNTIYF TGCGCCAGCAGCCGGACTCGGGACAGTGGAAACACCATATATTTT
NA TRBD2 TRBJ2-1 TRBV7-3 CASSPWTSGRGGNEQFF TGTGCCAGCAGCCCCTGGACTAGCGGGAGAGGGGGCAATGAGCAGTTCTTC